This record looks at one T cell receptor (beta chain) sequence and its context. Its specificity is not known. After removal of 7 bases from V and 8 bases from J, the junction contained 9 bases not matched to a gene. Germline assignment: CDR1 MDHEN and CDR2 SYDVKM. The CDR3 has 15 residues. The sample is drawn from a study of OX40 agonist ivuxolimab in advanced cancers. As for the study in general: Every 2 weeks, patients received ivuxolimab intravenously, dosed at 0.01 to 10 mg/kg.

The protocol was immunoSEQ multiplex PCR, while the TCRdb copy is restricted to in-frame clones and leaves out a portion. The sample yields approximately 100,000 clones, 70% to 90% seen once. General study findings and limits: Averaging showed that CD8+ T cells had more expanded clones than CD4+ did.

The sequencing here drew on CD4+ or CD8+ T cells sorted from blood, taken in a trial of the OX40 agonist ivuxolimab. The source is an adult with an advanced solid tumor such as melanoma, head and neck, liver or kidney cancer. The rearrangement links TRBV28 to TRBJ2-1; 12 positions agree with TRBD1. The CDR3 sequence: CASNLPGTGGDEQFF. As DNA, the CDR3 is TGTGCCAGCAACCTACCCGGGACAGGGGGCGATGAGCAGTTCTTC.